These 21 T cell receptor beta chains originate from one sample sequenced in a study of regulatory T cells in long-lasting Graves disease. Time point indicated: newly diagnosed GD, antithyroid drugs for less than 3 months. PBMCs were the source of the RNA used for TCR sequencing. Arm-PCR with iRepertoire HTBI primers amplified the CDR3 regions for these TCR beta libraries. TCRdb re-analysed the multiplex PCR reads in MiXCR, keeping a single row per CDR3 protein. The sample records approximately 460,000 distinct CDR3 sequences, about a sixth being singletons. These data were likewise used in another study, on T cells in Graves' hyperthyroidism and ophthalmopathy.

The material was peripheral blood mononuclear cells (PBMCs), obtained at new diagnosis, from a patient treated with antithyroid drugs. Receptors originate from a woman in her thirties with Graves disease.

A remark on this clonotype: Only one base separates this from a far larger clonotype, so it likely reflects a read error. The J gene is TRBJ2-7, the V gene TRBV7-2, with a possible D match to TRBD2 (7 bases). The CDR3 sequence is 16 residues long. The germline CDR1 and CDR2 sequences are SGHTA and FQGNSA. The CDR3 DNA follows: TGTGCCAGCAGCTTAGAGGGGGGGGGCGGCACCTACGAGCCGTACTTC. Its translation is CASSLEGGGGTYEPYF.

Many counts were recorded for this clonotype. This chain uses TRBV28 with TRBJ1-2, with D possibly being TRBD1 (6 bases). Germline loops: CDR1 MDHEN, CDR2 SYDVKM. Trimming left V 3 bases short and J 8 bases short, with 19 bases between. This CDR3 has 15 amino acids. CDR3 sequence reads: CASSFGRGNPRGYTF. The CDR3 nucleotides are TGTGCCAGCAGTTTTGGAAGGGGGAATCCGAGAGGCTACACCTTC.

This clonotype was found many times. The chain joins TRBV7-9 to TRBJ2-3; no firm D call. Germline V gene sequence: CDR1 SEHNR, CDR2 FQNEAQ (reference sequence). V lost 8 bases, J lost 5 bases, and 8 bases lay in between. This CDR3 comprises 11 residues. The CDR3 sequence: CASESGDTQYF. The DNA for the CDR3 is TGTGCCAGCGAGTCCGGAGATACGCAGTATTTT. Combining the CDR3 with reference TRBV7-9 and TRBJ2-3 gives the whole variable domain DTGVSQNPRHKITKRGQNVTFRCDPISEHNRLYWYRQTLGQGPEFLTYFQNEAQLEKSRLLSDRFSAERPKGSFSTLEIQRTEQGDSAMYLCASESGDTQYFGPGTRLTVL.

CDR3 nucleotides: TGTGCCAGCAGTGTAGCGGGGCGAAATCAGCCCCAGCATTTT. This translates into CASSVAGRNQPQHF. The genes are TRBV28 and TRBJ1-5, with a weak D call TRBD1 (5 bases). CDR1 and CDR2 from the germline V gene are MDHEN and SYDVKM. This CDR3 contains 14 residues. V was clipped by 5 bases and J by 4 bases, with 12 bases between them.

As DNA, the CDR3 is TGCGCCAGCAGCTTTCAGGGGCACACCGGGGAGCTGTTTTTT. Amino acid sequence: CASSFQGHTGELFF. The chain uses TRBV5-1 and TRBJ2-2; tentative D call: TRBD1 (6 bases). The length of the CDR3 is 14 residues. Trimming removed 2 bases from V and 3 bases from J, with 8 bases in between. Germline V gene lookup returns CDR1 SGHRS and CDR2 YFSETQ.

This clonotype was recorded many times. The chain employs TRBV20-1 and TRBJ2-3; 12 nucleotides align to TRBD2. The CDR3 sequence is 21 residues long. V was pared by 6 bases and J by 0 bases, with 22 bases of the junction left unmatched. Germline V gene sequence: CDR1 DFQATT, CDR2 SNEGSKA (reference sequence). DNA of the CDR3: TGCAGTGCGCGCCCTTTCCCCGGACTAGCGGGATCCAAGAGAAGCACAGATACGCAGTATTTT. Translated, it gives CSARPFPGLAGSKRSTDTQYF.

This clonotype was seen many times. The chain carries TRBV7-8 and TRBJ1-1; 7 bases map to TRBD1. The V gene's germline CDR1 is SGHVS and CDR2 FQNEAQ. This CDR3 is built from 15 residues. Germline trimming cut 8 bases from V and 6 bases from J; bases unmatched to any gene: 15. This CDR3 is CASLDRRKRMAEAFF. The CDR3 nucleotides are TGTGCCAGCCTGGACAGGCGGAAACGCATGGCTGAAGCTTTCTTT.

In its sample, this clonotype was seen a few times. J is TRBJ1-3 and V is TRBV7-9; D gene ambiguous. CDR1 is SEHNR, CDR2 FQNEAQ, per germline (reference sequence). This CDR3 is built from 12 residues. V lost 3 bases to trimming and J lost 8 bases, with 8 bases between them. DNA of the CDR3: TGTGCCAGCAGCTTCGATCGAGACACCATATATTTT. Amino acid sequence: CASSFDRDTIYF.

Worth noting for this clonotype: A clone one base away is much larger, so this may be a read error. The chain joins TRBV6-9 to TRBJ1-5, with D uncertain. The CDR3 is made up of 15 amino acids. Germline V gene lookup returns CDR1 MNHGY and CDR2 SVAAGI. Trimming removed 3 bases at V and 0 bases at J, with 9 bases between. The CDR3 bases are TGTGCCAGCAGTTACCCTCGGACTAGCAATCAGCCCCAGCATTTT. Its protein product is CASSYPRTSNQPQHF.

This clonotype was seen only a few times. The chain has TRBV6-1 and TRBJ2-1; possible D gene TRBD2, 5 bases. The germline V gene encodes CDR1 MNHNS and CDR2 SASEGT. The CDR3 has 15 amino acids. With 6 bases removed from V and 2 bases from J, the gap between germline ends came to 14 bases. In DNA, the CDR3 is TGTGCCAGCAGCCCCGAGTGGCGGGCCTACAATGAGCAGTTCTTC. Translation gives CASSPEWRAYNEQFF.

In this sample, this clonotype turned up many times. In DNA form, the CDR3 reads TGCAGCGTTGAAGTGGACTCCAGCTCCTACGAGCAGTACTTC. Its protein is CSVEVDSSSYEQYF. J is TRBJ2-7 and V is TRBV29-1, with D possibly TRBD2 on 5 matching bases. The germline CDR1 and CDR2 sequences are SQVTM and ANQGSEA. The germline V and J ends were trimmed by 1 base and 0 bases, with 10 bases remaining between them. CDR3 size: 14 residues.

The chain is built from TRBV4-3 and TRBJ2-7; 9 bases align to TRBD1. The V and J ends lost 4 bases and 2 bases, in that order; junction bases with no gene match: 6. This CDR3 region has 15 residues. Germline V gives CDR1 LGHNA, CDR2 YSLEER. CDR3 coding DNA: TGCGCCAGCAGCCCCTCCGGGACAGGGACCTACGAGCAGTACTTC. This translates into CASSPSGTGTYEQYF.

This clonotype has ten or more counts. J is TRBJ2-1 and V is TRBV5-1, with 9 bases aligning to TRBD1. The V and J ends lost 0 bases and 12 bases, in that order; junction bases with no gene match: 13. The V gene's germline CDR1 is SGHRS and CDR2 YFSETQ. The CDR3 is 16 residues long. The CDR3 nucleotides read TGCGCCAGCAGCTTGGCTCGGACAGGGGCCATCTCGGGGCAGTTCTTC. Translation gives CASSLARTGAISGQFF.

In its sample, this clonotype was seen a few times. The chain has TRBV30 and TRBJ2-2; 7 bases line up with TRBD2. This CDR3 is built from 13 residues. Germline CDR1 GTSNPN, CDR2 SVGIG (reference sequence). J lost 7 bases, V lost 4 bases, and 6 bases had no gene match. Written as DNA, the CDR3 is TGTGCCTGGATGTGGGAGGGAGTCGGGGAGCTGTTTTTT. This encodes CAWMWEGVGELFF. The full variable domain, rest sourced from reference TRBV30 and TRBJ2-2, is SQTIHQWPATLVQPVGSPLSLECTVEGTSNPNLYWYRQAAGRGLQLLFYSVGIGQISSEVPQNLSASRPQDRQFILSSKKLLLSDSGFYLCAWMWEGVGELFFGEGSRLTVL.

This clonotype was observed many times. V and J are TRBV6-1 and TRBJ1-2, with TRBD1 identical over 10 bases. CDR1 and CDR2 (germline): MNHNS, SASEGT. J lost 5 bases, V lost 3 bases, and 3 bases had no gene match. The CDR3 runs to 14 residues. Here the CDR3 DNA reads TGTGCCAGCAGTGAGAGGACAGGGGGTTATGGCTACACCTTC. Translating it yields CASSERTGGYGYTF.

This clonotype has a count of ten or more. The V gene is TRBV19, the J gene TRBJ2-3; the D call may be TRBD1 or TRBD2 (5 bases each). The V end lost 7 bases, the J end lost 6 bases, and 20 bases lay between the germline ends. This CDR3 contains 15 residues. Germline lookup yields CDR1 LNHDA and CDR2 SQIVND (reference sequence). For the CDR3, the DNA is TGTGCCAGTACCCCGGGACGGTCCTATTTGGATACGCAGTATTTT. Amino acids: CASTPGRSYLDTQYF.

CDR3: CASSPKRGTGGRLFTEAFF. The CDR3 bases are TGTGCCAGCAGCCCCAAAAGAGGGACAGGGGGCCGATTGTTTACTGAAGCTTTCTTT. The chain links TRBV7-9 to TRBJ1-1, with 12 bases matching TRBD1. CDR1 SEHNR and CDR2 FQNEAQ come from the germline V gene (reference sequence). V trimming: 5 bases; J trimming: 5 bases; junction bases outside the gene matches: 18. The CDR3 is made up of 19 amino acids.

This clonotype was seen at least ten times. This chain links TRBV7-8 with TRBJ2-5; possible D gene TRBD2, 6 bases. The CDR3 extends over 15 amino acids. Germline V gives CDR1 SGHVS, CDR2 FQNEAQ. The ends were cut back, 5 bases at V and 3 bases at J, with 16 bases in the middle. The CDR3 bases are TGTGCCAGCAGCCACATTCGGCGGGGAGAAGAGACCCAGTACTTC. The encoded protein is CASSHIRRGEETQYF.

The chain employs TRBV28 and TRBJ2-7; maybe TRBD1 (5 bases). Trimming cost V 4 bases and J 2 bases, with 9 bases left between them. CDR1 is MDHEN and CDR2 is SYDVKM in the germline V gene. The CDR3 is 13 amino acids. CDR3 coding DNA: TGTGCCAGCAGTTGGGGCAGCCCCTACGAGCAGTACTTC. It is translated as CASSWGSPYEQYF.

There are a few counts of this clonotype. The V and J genes are TRBV5-1 and TRBJ2-7, with D possibly being TRBD1 (6 bases). V lost 4 bases, J lost 2 bases, and 10 bases lay in between. The CDR3 extends over 13 amino acids. CDR1 SGHRS and CDR2 YFSETQ come from the germline V gene. CDR3 in amino acids: CASSGGGPYEQYF. Here the CDR3 DNA reads TGCGCCAGCAGCGGGGGCGGGCCCTACGAGCAGTACTTC.

To note about this clonotype: Given a much more abundant clone one base away, this may be a read error. The chain joins TRBV24-1 to TRBJ1-1, with D possibly matching TRBD1 (5 bases). The CDR3 is 12 amino acids. Germline-derived CDR1 and CDR2 are KGHDR and SFDVKD. The ends were cut back, 9 bases at V and 4 bases at J, with 11 bases in the middle. CDR3 sequence: CATRGGSTEAFF. CDR3 nucleotides: TGTGCCACCCGGGGGGGTAGCACTGAAGCTTTCTTT.